Each of the 25 T cell receptor beta chains below was sequenced from the same sample in a study of shared clonotypes between healthy human individuals. Clones were read by immunoSEQ multiplex PCR, and TCRdb kept only the in-frame ones, dropping some. The data contain some 2,100,000 clones, under 95% of them singletons. CD45RO negativity and positive selection for CCR7 defined naive CD8 cells, a population that excluded terminally differentiated effector memory CD45RA+ cells. Input material: naive CD8+ T cells from PBMCs. The receptors shown here come from a man between 18 and 29 years old in good health. Some clones in this sample may be carry-over from other donors' samples.

V gene TRBV7-2 combines with J gene TRBJ2-1; D gene uncertain. V was clipped by 2 bases and J by 0 bases, with 11 bases between them. Germline values: CDR1 SGHTA, CDR2 FQGNSA. The CDR3 loop spans 16 amino acids. The CDR3 spells CASSLWAVRSYNEQFF. In nucleotides, the CDR3 is TGTGCCAGCAGCTTATGGGCAGTCCGCTCCTACAATGAGCAGTTCTTC.

The gene calls are TRBV7-2 and TRBJ2-7, with TRBD1 identical over 9 bases. The CDR3 spans 16 residues. V gave up 1 base and J gave up 5 bases; unmatched junction bases: 9. From germline, CDR1 is SGHTA and CDR2 FQGNSA. CDR3 sequence reads: CASSLDGQDRGHEQYF. The DNA for the CDR3 is TGTGCCAGCAGCTTAGATGGGCAGGACAGGGGCCACGAGCAGTACTTC.

The V call is TRBV6-5, the J call TRBJ2-1, with D uncertain. The V and J ends lost 4 bases and 2 bases respectively, with 12 bases between them. The germline gives CDR1 MNHEY, CDR2 SVGAGI. The CDR3 extends over 15 amino acids. The CDR3 nucleotides read TGTGCCAGCAGTTTGTCCCTGGGCGCCTACAATGAGCAGTTCTTC. This sequence encodes CASSLSLGAYNEQFF.

This chain joins TRBV29-1 and TRBJ2-7; 14 positions match TRBD2. This CDR3 is 16 amino acids long. Trimming took 7 bases from V and 2 from J; bases not matched to a gene: 10. The V gene's germline CDR1 is SQVTM and CDR2 ANQGSEA. Here the CDR3 DNA reads TGCAGCGCTATAGGGACTAGCGGGAGTCATACCTACGAGCAGTACTTC. Translation gives CSAIGTSGSHTYEQYF.

The rearrangement uses TRBV6-1 and TRBJ2-7; 7 bases are a match to TRBD1. Losses at the gene ends were 3 bases for V and 3 bases for J; bases not matched to a gene: 8. This CDR3 has 15 residues. Germline assignment: CDR1 MNHNS and CDR2 SASEGT. CDR3: CASSDQGDSIYEQYF. The CDR3 nucleotides read TGTGCCAGCAGTGATCAGGGGGACAGCATCTACGAGCAGTACTTC.

The V gene is TRBV30, the J gene TRBJ2-7; D is perhaps TRBD1 (6 bases). The V end was cut by 0 bases, the J end by 7 bases, with 19 bases between. From germline, CDR1 is GTSNPN and CDR2 SVGIG (reference sequence). The CDR3 consists of 15 residues. CDR3 amino acids: CAWSVRTAMPTEQYF. CDR3 sequence (DNA): TGTGCCTGGAGTGTTCGGACAGCTATGCCTACAGAGCAGTACTTC.

The chain uses TRBV9 and TRBJ2-7; 9 nucleotides align to TRBD2. J lost 5 bases, V lost 2 bases, and 5 bases had no gene match. The CDR3 spans 14 residues. CDR1 and CDR2 (germline): SGDLS, YYNGEE. This CDR3 is CASSVTSGLNEQYF. CDR3 DNA sequence: TGTGCCAGCAGCGTGACTAGCGGTCTTAACGAGCAGTACTTC.

The chain carries TRBV5-8 and TRBJ2-1, with 7 bases matching TRBD2. CDR3 length: 16 residues. The germline V gene encodes CDR1 SGHTS and CDR2 YDEGEE. V lost 3 bases and J lost 15; bases outside the gene matches: 21. In DNA form, the CDR3 reads TGTGCCAGCAGCTCAACCTCAGAGGTTTTGGCGGGAGAATGGTTCTTC. Translating gives CASSSTSEVLAGEWFF.

This sequence joins TRBV7-9 and TRBJ2-3, with D unclear. Germline loops: CDR1 SEHNR, CDR2 FQNEAQ (reference sequence). This CDR3 has 8 residues. The CDR3 loop is CASQTQYF. CDR3 in DNA: TGTGCTAGCCAAACGCAGTATTTT.

V and J are TRBV14 and TRBJ1-2; no reliable D call. Germline CDR1 and CDR2: SGHDN and FVKESK. The CDR3 sequence is 13 residues long. V lost 2 bases to trimming and J lost 8 bases, with 12 bases between them. CDR3 loop: CASSQFKGGGYTF. The CDR3 DNA reads as TGTGCCAGCAGCCAATTCAAGGGAGGGGGCTACACCTTC.

This chain joins TRBV14 and TRBJ2-7; D uncertain. V lost 0 bases, J lost 3 bases, and 9 bases lay in between. The CDR3 loop spans 14 amino acids. CDR1 is SGHDN and CDR2 is FVKESK in the germline V gene. The chain's CDR3 is CASSQDDPYYEQYF. The DNA for the CDR3 is TGTGCCAGCAGCCAAGATGATCCGTACTACGAGCAGTACTTC.

The chain has TRBV6-5 and TRBJ1-2, with D perhaps matching TRBD1 (5 bases). CDR1 MNHEY and CDR2 SVGAGI come from the germline V gene. V was cut by 11 bases and J by 4 bases, with 17 bases left in between. CDR3 length: 13 amino acids. CDR3 nucleotides: TGTGCCGTCCTAACCGGGGACCCCTATGGCTACACCTTC. Protein product: CAVLTGDPYGYTF.

This chain links TRBV14 with TRBJ2-5, with D unresolved. V lost 1 base to trimming and J lost 4 bases, with 7 bases between them. Germline V gene sequence: CDR1 SGHDN, CDR2 FVKESK. The length of the CDR3 is 13 residues. The CDR3, as DNA: TGTGCCAGCAGCCAAGGCCGTAGAGAGACCCAGTACTTC. Translated: CASSQGRRETQYF.

CDR3 sequence reads: CASSLRRVNEQFF. The CDR3 nucleotides read TGTGCCAGCAGTTTAAGGCGAGTCAATGAGCAGTTCTTC. The V and J genes are TRBV27 and TRBJ2-1; D is unresolved. The CDR3 extends over 13 amino acids. The V gene's germline CDR1 is MNHEY and CDR2 SMNVEV (reference sequence). Trimming stripped 2 bases from V and 6 bases from J, with 8 bases between.

The V call is TRBV30, the J call TRBJ2-3; possible D gene TRBD2, 5 bases. The CDR3 is made up of 17 amino acids. V lost 1 base to trimming and J lost 0 bases, with 17 bases between them. CDR1 is GTSNPN, CDR2 SVGIG, per germline (reference sequence). CDR3 in amino acids: CAWSGLPSGASTDTQYF. CDR3 nucleotides: TGTGCCTGGAGTGGGCTTCCGAGCGGAGCTAGCACAGATACGCAGTATTTT.

The V gene is TRBV28, the J gene TRBJ2-1; D remains unclear. The CDR3 runs 15 residues. V lost 5 bases to trimming and J lost 3 bases, with 14 bases between them. Germline CDR1 and CDR2: MDHEN and SYDVKM. The CDR3 region has the DNA TGTGCCAGCAGTCCCGCGTTTGGCAGCTACAATGAGCAGTTCTTC. Translation: CASSPAFGSYNEQFF.

The chain recombines TRBV6-5 with TRBJ2-2; D unresolved. Trimming took off 5 bases at V and 5 bases at J, with 9 bases between the two ends. The CDR3 is 13 amino acids. CDR1 and CDR2 from the germline V gene are MNHEY and SVGAGI. The CDR3 nucleotides read TGTGCCAGCAGTCCCGGGTCTACCGGGGAGCTGTTTTTT. This sequence encodes CASSPGSTGELFF.

The chain uses TRBV27 and TRBJ2-5; 7 bases are shared with TRBD2. V was pared by 2 bases and J by 2 bases, with 5 bases of the junction left unmatched. The CDR3 loop spans 15 amino acids. The germline V gene has CDR1 MNHEY and CDR2 SMNVEV (reference sequence). The CDR3 DNA follows: TGTGCCAGCAGTTTAGCCCCTAGCGGACAAGAGACCCAGTACTTC. The encoded protein is CASSLAPSGQETQYF.

The chain links TRBV4-1 to TRBJ1-3, with D possibly TRBD1 on 6 matching bases. This CDR3 contains 15 residues. Germline V CDR1 and CDR2: MGHRA, YSYEKL. The V end lost 4 bases, the J end lost 2 bases, and 12 bases lay between the germline ends. The CDR3 reads CASSPGRGTGNTIYF. The CDR3 DNA reads as TGCGCCAGCAGCCCCGGGAGGGGGACTGGAAACACCATATATTTT.

The rearrangement joins TRBV4-3 to TRBJ1-1; D possibly corresponds to TRBD1 (6 bases). Germline CDR1 and CDR2: LGHNA and YSLEER. V was cut by 1 base and J by 0 bases, with 18 bases left in between. The CDR3 runs 18 residues. CDR3 in amino acids: CASSQVGRARGLNTEAFF. The DNA of the CDR3 is TGCGCCAGCAGCCAAGTGGGGAGGGCCAGGGGCCTGAACACTGAAGCTTTCTTT.

This sequence joins TRBV13 and TRBJ2-1; maybe TRBD1 (5 bases). This CDR3 has 14 residues. Germline CDR1 reads PRHDT; CDR2 reads FYEKMQ (reference sequence). Trimming cost V 3 bases and J 6 bases, with 12 bases left between them. The chain's CDR3 is CASSFSLRGNEQFF. The CDR3 nucleotides read TGTGCCAGCAGCTTCTCTCTTAGGGGCAATGAGCAGTTCTTC.

The rearrangement links TRBV28 to TRBJ2-2; 10 bases map to TRBD2. The V and J ends lost 6 bases and 7 bases, in that order; junction bases with no gene match: 2. CDR1 is MDHEN, CDR2 SYDVKM, per germline. This CDR3 comprises 13 residues. The CDR3 is CASRGLAYGELFF. CDR3 nucleotides: TGTGCCAGCAGGGGACTAGCGTACGGGGAGCTGTTTTTT.

The chain couples TRBV12-5 to TRBJ2-1, with TRBD2 as a possible D gene (6 bases). In germline, CDR1 is LGHNT, CDR2 FRNRAP. The CDR3 sequence is 16 residues long. Trimming removed 6 bases from V and 4 bases from J, with 19 bases in between. For the CDR3, the DNA is TGTGCTAGTGGCCCCTACCGGGACTCCCCATACAATGAGCAGTTCTTC. It codes for CASGPYRDSPYNEQFF. The whole variable domain, filled in from reference TRBV12-5 and TRBJ2-1, reads DARVTQTPRHKVTEMGQEVTMRCQPILGHNTVFWYRQTMMQGLELLAYFRNRAPLDDSGMPKDRFSAEMPDATLATLKIQPSEPRDSAVYFCASGPYRDSPYNEQFFGPGTRLTVL.

This clone came up a few times. The chain links TRBV5-1 to TRBJ1-2, with a weak D call TRBD1 (6 bases). CDR3 size: 16 residues. Germline V CDR1 and CDR2: SGHRS, YFSETQ. The V and J ends lost 4 bases and 3 bases respectively, with 19 bases between them. The chain's CDR3 is CASSGVQGGMDYGYTF. For the CDR3, the DNA is TGCGCCAGCAGCGGAGTACAGGGTGGAATGGACTATGGCTACACCTTC.

The J gene is TRBJ2-6, the V gene TRBV4-3; D remains unclear. There are 21 residues in the CDR3. CDR1 and CDR2 from the germline V gene are LGHNA and YSLEER. V dropped 0 bases and J dropped 4 bases, with 25 bases sitting between them. This chain's CDR3 is CASSQDASWAFTDDGANVLTF. As DNA, the CDR3 is TGCGCCAGCAGCCAAGATGCCAGCTGGGCGTTCACGGATGACGGGGCCAACGTCCTGACTTTC.